These 5 T cell receptor beta chains share one sample of origin, sequenced in a study of blood T cells in healthy people across ages. Together with a sample-barcoded 5' primer, a J-beta primer mix was included in a second PCR lasting roughly 7 to 11 cycles. TCRdb processed the 5' RACE reads anew with MiXCR; each CDR3 protein has one entry. The table has 1.5 million to 2 million distinct CDR3 sequences, roughly 49% seen once. The sample taken for sequencing was blood. Receptors originate from a middle-aged woman in good health.

The chain employs TRBV29-1 and TRBJ1-1, with D possibly TRBD1 on 6 matching bases. V lost 7 bases to trimming and J lost 1 base, with 13 bases between them. CDR1 is SQVTM and CDR2 is ANQGSEA in the germline V gene. The CDR3 loop spans 13 amino acids. The CDR3 region has the DNA TGCAGCGCACGTACAGGGAAGAACACTGAAGCTTTCTTT. This encodes CSARTGKNTEAFF.

The chain uses TRBV12-3 or TRBV12-4 and TRBJ1-1; D may be TRBD1 (5 bases). The CDR3 runs 13 residues. The ends were cut back, 6 bases at V and 8 bases at J, with 16 bases in the middle. The CDR3 DNA follows: TGTGCCAGCAGACCCGCCGGGGGTCCAGAAGCTTTCTTT. Translating gives CASRPAGGPEAFF.

This sequence joins TRBV9 and TRBJ2-5, with D perhaps TRBD2 (5 bases). The CDR3 loop spans 17 amino acids. Trimming stripped 0 bases from V and 2 bases from J, with 17 bases between. Germline-derived CDR1 and CDR2 are SGDLS and YYNGEE. CDR3 sequence (DNA): TGTGCCAGCAGCGTAGCTTCGGTGGGCGGGCAGCAAGAGACCCAGTACTTC. Translated, it gives CASSVASVGGQQETQYF.

This clonotype was detected once. V usage is TRBV20-1 and J usage is TRBJ2-3, with D perhaps being TRBD1 or TRBD2 (5 bases each). The CDR3 has 13 amino acids. V lost 6 bases and J 2 bases, leaving 12 bases between the germline ends. CDR1 is DFQATT and CDR2 is SNEGSKA in the germline V gene (reference sequence). The CDR3 is CSAVRDDTDTQYF. The CDR3 bases are TGCAGTGCCGTCCGGGACGACACAGATACGCAGTATTTT.

The rearrangement uses TRBV6-5 and TRBJ2-7; the match to TRBD1 covers 10 bases. Germline-derived CDR1 and CDR2 are MNHEY and SVGAGI. The CDR3 sequence is 14 residues long. The J segment lost 6 bases and the V segment lost 6 bases, leaving 8 bases of the junction unmatched. The CDR3 sequence is CASSSGTGVGEQYF. The CDR3 DNA reads TGTGCCAGCAGCTCCGGGACAGGGGTTGGCGAGCAGTACTTC.